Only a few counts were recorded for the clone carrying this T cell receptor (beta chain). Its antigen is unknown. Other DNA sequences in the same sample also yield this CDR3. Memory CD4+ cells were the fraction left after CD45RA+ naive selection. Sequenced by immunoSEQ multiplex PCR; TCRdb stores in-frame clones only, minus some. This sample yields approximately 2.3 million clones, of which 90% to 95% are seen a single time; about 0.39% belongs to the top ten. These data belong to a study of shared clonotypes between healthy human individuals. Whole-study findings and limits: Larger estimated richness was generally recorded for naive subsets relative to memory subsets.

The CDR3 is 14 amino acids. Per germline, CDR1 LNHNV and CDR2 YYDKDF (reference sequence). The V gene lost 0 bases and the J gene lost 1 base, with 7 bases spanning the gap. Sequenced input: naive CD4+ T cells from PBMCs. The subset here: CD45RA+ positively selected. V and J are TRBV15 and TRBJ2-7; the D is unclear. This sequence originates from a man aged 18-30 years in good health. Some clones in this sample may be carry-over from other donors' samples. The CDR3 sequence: CATSRDPGSYEQYF. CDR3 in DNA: TGTGCCACCAGCAGAGATCCCGGGTCCTACGAGCAGTACTTC.